This TCR beta chain was sequenced in a study of fetal regulatory T cell absence and autoimmunity. At the level of the study: Exocrine pancreas autoimmunity occurred in IPEX patients lacking clinical diabetes. General observations from the study: Some top pancreas TCR clones were over 80-fold enriched versus cord blood. Antigen-driven pancreatic autoimmunity before birth in IPEX was inferred from oligoclonal enrichment. Cord blood and pancreas showed broadly similar TRB gene family usage.

Sequenced by immunoSEQ multiplex PCR; TCRdb stores in-frame clones only, minus some. Of around 100,000 clones in the sample, roughly 70% are singletons; the top ten hold 1.5% to 2%. J was trimmed by 4 bases and V by 5 bases; bases with no gene match: 11. CDR1 LGHNT and CDR2 FRNRAP come from the germline V gene. This CDR3 has 15 residues. A note on this clone: Its antigen is unidentified.

The sequencing sample was made of pancreas tissue. The sequence was collected from a male donor with IPEX syndrome. This rearrangement joins TRBV12-5 to TRBJ2-7; TRBD1 agrees at 7 bases. The CDR3: CASGLFRDRLYEQYF. In DNA, the CDR3 is TGTGCTAGTGGTCTCTTTAGGGACAGACTTTACGAGCAGTACTTC.